The 13 T cell receptor beta chains in this list originate from one sample, sequenced in a study of T-cell reconstitution after alpha-beta-depleted transplantation in children. It was with unique molecular identifiers that the TCRbeta library was prepared. TCRdb used MiXCR to reprocess the PCR reads, holding one entry per CDR3 protein. The data contain a few hundred thousand distinct CDR3 sequences, 9% to 12% of them seen just once; the ten biggest clones take up 2% to 2.5%. Material: PBMCs from the stem cell graft donor, obtained from the stem cell graft. These receptors were taken from a human donor who donated a stem cell graft to a child with acute lymphoblastic leukemia.

This clonotype was detected a few times. The J gene is TRBJ2-2, the V gene TRBV5-1, with D perhaps TRBD2 (5 bases). The CDR3 is 15 residues long. Trimming took 1 base from V and 6 from J, leaving 13 bases between them. Germline-derived CDR1 and CDR2 are SGHRS and YFSETQ. In nucleotides, the CDR3 is TGCGCCAGCAGCTTGAGGGAGAGTCGGGCCGGGGAGCTGTTTTTT. Protein product: CASSLRESRAGELFF.

The sample holds a few counts of this clonotype. The chain combines TRBV20-1 with TRBJ2-3, with TRBD2 matching 7 bases. Germline loops: CDR1 DFQATT, CDR2 SNEGSKA (reference sequence). CDR3 size: 15 residues. With 5 bases clipped from V and 1 base from J, the junction kept 9 bases outside the gene matches. The CDR3 coding sequence is TGCAGTGCTCGGGATGGGCGGGAGCGCACAGATACGCAGTATTTT. Its protein is CSARDGRERTDTQYF.

This clonotype has just a few counts. This chain links TRBV4-1 with TRBJ1-5; D is possibly TRBD1 (6 bases). V lost 3 bases to trimming and J lost 5 bases, with 11 bases between them. The CDR3 sequence is 14 residues long. Germline loops: CDR1 MGHRA, CDR2 YSYEKL. In nucleotides, the CDR3 is TGCGCCAGCAGCCATTCGACAGGAGATCAGCCCCAGCATTTT. This encodes CASSHSTGDQPQHF.

This chain joins TRBV19 and TRBJ2-3; the D is unclear. The CDR3 totals 18 residues. Germline V gene lookup returns CDR1 LNHDA and CDR2 SQIVND (reference sequence). Deletions cut 7 bases from V and 1 base from J, with 24 bases between. The CDR3 DNA is TGTGCCAGTACCCCTCATTACGTAAGGGTTAAGGGCACAGATACGCAGTATTTT. Its protein is CASTPHYVRVKGTDTQYF. The whole variable domain, filled in from reference TRBV19 and TRBJ2-3, reads DGGITQSPKYLFRKEGQNVTLSCEQNLNHDAMYWYRQDPGQGLRLIYYSQIVNDFQKGDIAEGYSVSREKKESFPLTVTSAQKNPTAFYLCASTPHYVRVKGTDTQYFGPGTRLTVL.

Only a few counts were recorded for this clonotype. This chain uses TRBV5-1 with TRBJ2-1, with D uncertain. V shed 2 bases and J shed 6 bases, with 12 bases lying between them. CDR3 size: 14 residues. CDR1 SGHRS and CDR2 YFSETQ come from the germline V gene. The DNA for the CDR3 is TGCGCCAGCAGCTTTTCCGGCGAAGTCAATGAGCAGTTCTTC. Translation: CASSFSGEVNEQFF.

This clonotype was picked up many times. This rearrangement joins TRBV3-1 to TRBJ2-3, with D perhaps matching TRBD2 (7 bases). Germline V CDR1 and CDR2: LGHDT, YNNKEL (reference sequence). V lost 0 bases, J lost 6 bases, and 19 bases lay in between. This CDR3 is 17 amino acids long. The CDR3 reads CASSQEIGGRATDTQYF. CDR3 coding DNA: TGTGCCAGCAGCCAAGAAATAGGGGGGAGGGCCACGGATACGCAGTATTTT.

The chain recombines TRBV20-1 with TRBJ2-3, with TRBD2 matching 10 bases. Germline values: CDR1 DFQATT, CDR2 SNEGSKA (reference sequence). There are 14 residues in the CDR3. J was trimmed by 2 bases and V by 5 bases; bases with no gene match: 4. The CDR3 loop is CSAGTSGDTDTQYF. Written as DNA, the CDR3 is TGCAGTGCTGGTACTAGCGGGGACACAGATACGCAGTATTTT.

In this sample, this clonotype turned up many times. This chain links TRBV27 with TRBJ2-1, with 7 bases aligning to TRBD1. V lost 7 bases and J lost 4; bases outside the gene matches: 13. Germline V gene lookup returns CDR1 MNHEY and CDR2 SMNVEV (reference sequence). The CDR3 contains 16 residues. The CDR3 region is CASIPTGQSSYNEQFF. The CDR3 DNA follows: TGTGCCAGCATTCCCACGGGACAGAGCTCTTACAATGAGCAGTTCTTC.

The rearrangement joins TRBV11-2 to TRBJ1-6; D is ambiguous. V was clipped by 3 bases and J by 10 bases, with 13 bases between them. This CDR3 region has 14 residues. Germline lookup yields CDR1 SGHAT and CDR2 FQNNGV. The DNA for the CDR3 is TGTGCCAGCAGCTTCGTCGGGCGGCGGTCACCCCTCCACTTT. It yields the protein CASSFVGRRSPLHF.

This clonotype has ten or more counts. This rearrangement joins TRBV5-1 to TRBJ1-1, with D maybe TRBD1 (6 bases). Trimming removed 0 bases at V and 3 bases at J, with 9 bases between. In germline, CDR1 is SGHRS, CDR2 YFSETQ. The CDR3 contains 14 residues. The CDR3 nucleotides are TGCGCCAGCAGCTTGGCCGGACAGCACACTGAAGCTTTCTTT. Its protein is CASSLAGQHTEAFF.

This clonotype was seen only a few times. The rearrangement links TRBV7-6 to TRBJ2-6; 7 bases agree with TRBD1. Per the germline V gene, CDR1 is SGHVS and CDR2 is FNYEAQ. V was pared by 5 bases and J by 4 bases, with 14 bases of the junction left unmatched. The CDR3 covers 18 residues. The CDR3 coding sequence is TGTGCCAGCAGCCGAGGACAGGCCCTGATTAGAGGGGCCAACGTCCTGACTTTC. Translation gives CASSRGQALIRGANVLTF. Using reference TRBV7-6 and TRBJ2-6 for the parts outside the CDR3, the full variable domain is GAGVSQSPRYKVTKRGQDVALRCDPISGHVSLYWYRQALGQGPEFLTYFNYEAQQDKSGLPNDRFSAERPEGSISTLTIQRTEQRDSAMYRCASSRGQALIRGANVLTFGAGSRLTVL.

The CDR3 nucleotides are TGTGCCAGCAGCACGGGACAGGGCCGAACTGAAGCTTTCTTT. Amino acids: CASSTGQGRTEAFF. The chain is built from TRBV11-2 and TRBJ1-1; 9 nucleotides line up with TRBD1. CDR1 is SGHAT and CDR2 is FQNNGV in the germline V gene. After removal of 5 bases from V and 5 bases from J, the junction contained 6 bases not matched to a gene. The CDR3 is 14 amino acids.

The sample holds a few counts of this clonotype. V is TRBV28 and J is TRBJ2-1; 8 bases line up with TRBD2. The CDR3 sequence is 14 residues long. Germline lookup yields CDR1 MDHEN and CDR2 SYDVKM. The J segment lost 2 bases and the V segment lost 4 bases, leaving 1 base of the junction unmatched. CDR3 sequence: CASSWTSTYNEQFF. CDR3 in DNA: TGTGCCAGCAGTTGGACTAGCACCTACAATGAGCAGTTCTTC. Complete variable domain (other parts from reference TRBV28 and TRBJ2-1): DVKVTQSSRYLVKRTGEKVFLECVQDMDHENMFWYRQDPGLGLRLIYFSYDVKMKEKGDIPEGYSVSREKKERFSLILESASTNQTSMYLCASSWTSTYNEQFFGPGTRLTVL.